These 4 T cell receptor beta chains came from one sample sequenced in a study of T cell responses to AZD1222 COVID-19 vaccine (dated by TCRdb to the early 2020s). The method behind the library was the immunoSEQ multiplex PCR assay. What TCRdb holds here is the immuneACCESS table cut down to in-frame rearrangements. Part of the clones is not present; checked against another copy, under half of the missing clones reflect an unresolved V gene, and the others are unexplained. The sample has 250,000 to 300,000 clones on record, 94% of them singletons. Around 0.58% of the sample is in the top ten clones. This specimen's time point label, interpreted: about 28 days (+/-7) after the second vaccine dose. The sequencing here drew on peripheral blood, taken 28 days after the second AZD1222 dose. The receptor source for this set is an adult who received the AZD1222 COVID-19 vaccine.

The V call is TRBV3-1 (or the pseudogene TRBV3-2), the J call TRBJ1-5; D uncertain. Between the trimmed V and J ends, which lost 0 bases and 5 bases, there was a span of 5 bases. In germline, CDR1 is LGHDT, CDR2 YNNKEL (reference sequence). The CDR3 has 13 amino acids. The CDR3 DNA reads TGTGCCAGCAGCCAAGACAGCTATCAGCCCCAGCATTTT. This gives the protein CASSQDSYQPQHF.

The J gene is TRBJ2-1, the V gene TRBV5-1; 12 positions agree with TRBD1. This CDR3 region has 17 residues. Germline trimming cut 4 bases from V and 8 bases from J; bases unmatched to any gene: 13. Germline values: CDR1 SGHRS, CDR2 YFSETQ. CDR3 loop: CASSHGSGTGGADEQFF. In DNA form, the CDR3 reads TGCGCCAGCAGCCACGGATCAGGGACAGGGGGCGCGGATGAGCAGTTCTTC.

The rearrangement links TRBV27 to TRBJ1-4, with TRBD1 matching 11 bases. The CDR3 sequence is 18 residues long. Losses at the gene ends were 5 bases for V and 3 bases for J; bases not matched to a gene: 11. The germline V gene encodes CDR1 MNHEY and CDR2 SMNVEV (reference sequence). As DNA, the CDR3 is TGTGCCAGCAGTCTTCGGGACAGGGGGGGGGATGCTAATGAAAAACTGTTTTTT. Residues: CASSLRDRGGDANEKLFF.

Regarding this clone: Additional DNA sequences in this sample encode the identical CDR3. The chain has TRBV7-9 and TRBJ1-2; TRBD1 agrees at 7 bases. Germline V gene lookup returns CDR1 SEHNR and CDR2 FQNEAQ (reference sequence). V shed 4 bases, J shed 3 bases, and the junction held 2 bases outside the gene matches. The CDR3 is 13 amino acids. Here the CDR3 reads CASSSGTDYGYTF. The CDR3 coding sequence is TGTGCCAGCAGCTCTGGGACAGACTATGGCTACACCTTC. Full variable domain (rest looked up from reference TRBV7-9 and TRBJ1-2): DTGVSQNPRHKITKRGQNVTFRCDPISEHNRLYWYRQTLGQGPEFLTYFQNEAQLEKSRLLSDRFSAERPKGSFSTLEIQRTEQGDSAMYLCASSSGTDYGYTFGSGTRLTVV.